Listed below are T cell receptor beta chains from one sample, sequenced in a study of cytomegalovirus exposure and HLA in healthy donors. Sequencing was performed with immunoSEQ multiplex PCR; in TCRdb, only in-frame clones are kept and a portion is missing. The sample lists around 150,000 clones; about 89% were seen once. Sequenced sample: PBMCs. The receptor set was obtained from a young woman in good health and CMV-seropositive. Each CDR3 is given with its conserved first and last residue. Each record gives: V gene, J gene, CDR3 protein.

v_call: TRBV9
j_call: TRBJ1-1
cdr3_aa: CASSVETGDQAFF

v_call: TRBV9
j_call: TRBJ2-6
cdr3_aa: CASTLAGTGANVLTF

v_call: TRBV18
j_call: TRBJ1-2
cdr3_aa: CASSPLIGGLNYGYTF

v_call: TRBV27
j_call: TRBJ2-7
cdr3_aa: CASSSTGYEQYF

v_call: TRBV5-1
j_call: TRBJ2-2
cdr3_aa: CASSSEAGGPTGELFF

v_call: TRBV7-9
j_call: TRBJ2-1
cdr3_aa: CASSLATSFNEQFF

v_call: TRBV7-9
j_call: TRBJ1-1
cdr3_aa: CASSRPGATEAFF

v_call: TRBV10-1
j_call: TRBJ2-1
cdr3_aa: CASSVKSSGGLYNEQFF

v_call: TRBV28
j_call: TRBJ2-2
cdr3_aa: CASSTSGSQSTGELFF

v_call: TRBV7-2
j_call: TRBJ2-7
cdr3_aa: CASSLGKGAYEQYF

v_call: TRBV9
j_call: TRBJ2-5
cdr3_aa: CASSEGLAGVKGPETQYF

v_call: TRBV5-4
j_call: TRBJ2-1
cdr3_aa: CASSLGGQSYNEQFF

v_call: TRBV7-8
j_call: TRBJ2-3
cdr3_aa: CASSLEGLGTSGLGTQYF

v_call: TRBV27
j_call: TRBJ1-1
cdr3_aa: CASSLWQGTEAFF

v_call: TRBV28
j_call: TRBJ2-7
cdr3_aa: CASSSWPQGGQYF

v_call: TRBV5-8
j_call: TRBJ2-1
cdr3_aa: CASSLDRARNEQFF

v_call: TRBV14
j_call: TRBJ2-5
cdr3_aa: CASSHAETQYF

v_call: TRBV2
j_call: TRBJ2-1
cdr3_aa: CASRATGLANYNEQFF

v_call: TRBV7-2
j_call: TRBJ1-5
cdr3_aa: CASSLGGYSNQPQHF

v_call: TRBV6-1
j_call: TRBJ2-1
cdr3_aa: CASSEGRAVDNEQFF

v_call: TRBV6-1
j_call: TRBJ2-7
cdr3_aa: CASQSLGYEQYF

v_call: TRBV6-5
j_call: TRBJ2-7
cdr3_aa: CASSYAGGGYEQYF

v_call: TRBV2
j_call: TRBJ2-1
cdr3_aa: CASSKNPGLTINEQFF

v_call: TRBV11-3
j_call: TRBJ2-1
cdr3_aa: CASSPGGGAYNEQFF

v_call: TRBV28
j_call: TRBJ1-1
cdr3_aa: CASSPPGFSDTEAFF

v_call: TRBV9
j_call: TRBJ2-1
cdr3_aa: CASSGGVYGGRIESSYNEQFF

v_call: TRBV5-4
j_call: TRBJ2-1
cdr3_aa: CASSSRQGVEQFF

v_call: TRBV30
j_call: TRBJ2-2
cdr3_aa: CAWSVPSGRNTGELFF

v_call: TRBV6-4
j_call: TRBJ2-1
cdr3_aa: CASSDREGGNEQFF

v_call: TRBV19
j_call: TRBJ1-2
cdr3_aa: CASRTGANYGYTF

v_call: TRBV29-1
j_call: TRBJ2-3
cdr3_aa: CSAGVSGSTDTQYF

v_call: TRBV7-3
j_call: TRBJ2-1
cdr3_aa: CASSLTTDYNEQFF

v_call: TRBV15
j_call: TRBJ1-4
cdr3_aa: CATSRDRGRDEKLFF

v_call: TRBV9
j_call: TRBJ2-1
cdr3_aa: CASSVPRTSGRALPEQFF

v_call: TRBV5-1
j_call: TRBJ1-3
cdr3_aa: CASSTDISPGNTIYF

v_call: TRBV7-2
j_call: TRBJ1-2
cdr3_aa: CASSYGQGNYGYTF

v_call: TRBV2
j_call: TRBJ1-2
cdr3_aa: CASSVYEGNYGYTF

v_call: TRBV6-1
j_call: TRBJ2-7
cdr3_aa: CASSDSRGEQYF

v_call: TRBV7-7
j_call: TRBJ2-7
cdr3_aa: CASSLRRTGRAYEQYF